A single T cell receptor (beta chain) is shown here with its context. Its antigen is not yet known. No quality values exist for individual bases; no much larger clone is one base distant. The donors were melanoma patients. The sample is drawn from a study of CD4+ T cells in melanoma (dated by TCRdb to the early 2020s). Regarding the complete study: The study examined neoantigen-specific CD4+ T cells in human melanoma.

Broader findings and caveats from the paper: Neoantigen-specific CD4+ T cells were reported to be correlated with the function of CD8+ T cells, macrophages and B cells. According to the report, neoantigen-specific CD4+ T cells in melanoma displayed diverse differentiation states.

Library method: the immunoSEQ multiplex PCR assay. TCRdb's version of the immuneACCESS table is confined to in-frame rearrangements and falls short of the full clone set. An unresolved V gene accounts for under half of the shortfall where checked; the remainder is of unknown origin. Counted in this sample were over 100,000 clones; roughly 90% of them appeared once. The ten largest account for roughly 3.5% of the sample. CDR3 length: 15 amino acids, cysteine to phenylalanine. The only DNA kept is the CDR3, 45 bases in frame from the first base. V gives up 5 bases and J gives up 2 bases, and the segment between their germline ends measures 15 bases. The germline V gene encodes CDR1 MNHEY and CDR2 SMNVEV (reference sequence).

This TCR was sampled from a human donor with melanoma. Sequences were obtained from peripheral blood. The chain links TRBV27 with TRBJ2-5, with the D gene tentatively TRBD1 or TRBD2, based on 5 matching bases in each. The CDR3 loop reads CASSPREWEQETQYF. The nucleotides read TGTGCCAGCAGTCCCAGGGAGTGGGAACAAGAGACCCAGTACTTC.